This TCR beta chain was sequenced in a study of blood T cell repertoires in COVID-19. Study overall: The United States, Italy and Spain supplied acute and convalescent COVID-19 samples. Sources were T cells, B-cell-depleted T cells, or PBMCs; the material itself was cDNA or gDNA.

Per the authors' pipeline: Reference gene primer amplification yielded estimated nucleated cell counts. Clones were sequenced by immunoSEQ multiplex PCR, and TCRdb holds only the in-frame ones, with some missing. The D gene and trimming were derived from the DNA, and the V and J assignments and clone size from that table. Of fewer than 200,000 clones listed, less than 90% are singletons. V was trimmed by 4 bases and J by 5 bases, leaving 9 bases between them. The CDR3 totals 12 residues. Germline assignment: CDR1 SGHRS and CDR2 YFSETQ. The TCR comes from a man aged 55-75 years with acute or convalescent COVID-19. This chain links TRBV5-1 with TRBJ1-1, with D unresolved. Material: peripheral blood. The CDR3 region is CASSRPGTEAFF. CDR3 bases: TGCGCCAGCAGCCGTCCGGGTACTGAAGCTTTCTTT.